This T cell receptor beta chain appears in the sequencing data of a study of metastatic and nonmetastatic thyroid tumors. At the level of the study: Repertoires from malignant and benign thyroid patients were compared across blood and tumor or nodule tissue.

Among the patients, none had received any treatment before thyroid surgery. Study results and caveats: It was reportedly found that TCR beta diversity was significantly higher in malignant thyroid tumors than in benign nodules, a difference seen in both blood and tumor samples.

TCRdb used MiXCR to call clones anew from the PCR reads. This sample has 20,000 to 25,000 clones, with about 17% found just once. In its sample, this clone ranks as medium-sized. Its target is not known. Germline CDR1 and CDR2: GTSNPN and SVGIG (reference sequence). The CDR3 runs 11 residues. Specimen: blood. This clonotype was sampled from a male donor with papillary thyroid cancer or a benign thyroid nodule (not recorded which). Some clones in this sample may be carry-over from other donors' samples. The gene calls are TRBV30 and TRBJ2-1, with a possible D match to TRBD2 (6 bases). The CDR3 DNA follows: TGTGGAGCGGGTGCCTACAATGAGCAGTTCTTC. Translation gives CGAGAYNEQFF.